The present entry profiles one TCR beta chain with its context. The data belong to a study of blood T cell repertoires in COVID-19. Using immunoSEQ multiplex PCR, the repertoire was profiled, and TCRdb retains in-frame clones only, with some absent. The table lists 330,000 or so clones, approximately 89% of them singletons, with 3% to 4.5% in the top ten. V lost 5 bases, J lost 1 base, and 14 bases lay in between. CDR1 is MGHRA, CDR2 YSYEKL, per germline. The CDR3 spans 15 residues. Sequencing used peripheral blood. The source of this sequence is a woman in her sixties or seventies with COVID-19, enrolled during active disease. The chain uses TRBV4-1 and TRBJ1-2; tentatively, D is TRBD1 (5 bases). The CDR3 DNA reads TGCGCCAGCAGCACAAGGGGTATGGATAACTATGGCTACACCTTC. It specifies CASSTRGMDNYGYTF.